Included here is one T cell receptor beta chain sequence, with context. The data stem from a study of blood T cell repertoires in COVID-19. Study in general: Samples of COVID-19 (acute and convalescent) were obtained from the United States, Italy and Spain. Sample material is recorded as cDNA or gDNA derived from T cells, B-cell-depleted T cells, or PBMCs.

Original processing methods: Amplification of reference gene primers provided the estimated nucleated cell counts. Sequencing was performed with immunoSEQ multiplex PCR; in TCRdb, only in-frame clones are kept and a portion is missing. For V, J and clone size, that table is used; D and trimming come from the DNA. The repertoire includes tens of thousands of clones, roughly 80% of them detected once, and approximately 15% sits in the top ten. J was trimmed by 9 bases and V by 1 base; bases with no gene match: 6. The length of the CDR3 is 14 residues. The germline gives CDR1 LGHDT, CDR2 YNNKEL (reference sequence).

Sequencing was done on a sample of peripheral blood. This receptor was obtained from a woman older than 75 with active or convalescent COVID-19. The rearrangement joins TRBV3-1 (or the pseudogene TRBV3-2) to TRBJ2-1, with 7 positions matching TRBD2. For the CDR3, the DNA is TGTGCCAGCAGCCAAGGGACTAGTAGGGGTGAGCAGTTCTTC. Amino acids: CASSQGTSRGEQFF.